This T cell receptor (beta chain) was sequenced during a study of T cells in Graves' hyperthyroidism and ophthalmopathy. Details on this clonotype: The antigen is undetermined.

General study findings and limits: Ophthalmopathy was identified by the model a median about 6.4 months ahead of onset.

The source material, RNA transcripts, was used to amplify TCR beta CDR3 regions. Initially, a first-round RT-PCR of the TCR CDR3 employed the HTBI primer set. MiXCR, run by TCRdb on the multiplex PCR reads, gives a single entry per CDR3 protein. The sample lists over 350,000 distinct CDR3 sequences, 15% to 20% occurring once. Per germline, CDR1 KGHSH and CDR2 LQKENI. This CDR3 is built from 16 residues. V lost 0 bases and J lost 0, with 11 bases in between. The receptor comes from a man younger than 30 with Graves' ophthalmopathy. The specimen sequenced was blood. V usage is TRBV18 and J usage is TRBJ1-1; D perhaps matches TRBD1 (6 bases). CDR3 sequence (DNA): TGTGCCAGCTCACCACCGAGGACAGACATGAACACTGAAGCTTTCTTT. This translates into CASSPPRTDMNTEAFF.